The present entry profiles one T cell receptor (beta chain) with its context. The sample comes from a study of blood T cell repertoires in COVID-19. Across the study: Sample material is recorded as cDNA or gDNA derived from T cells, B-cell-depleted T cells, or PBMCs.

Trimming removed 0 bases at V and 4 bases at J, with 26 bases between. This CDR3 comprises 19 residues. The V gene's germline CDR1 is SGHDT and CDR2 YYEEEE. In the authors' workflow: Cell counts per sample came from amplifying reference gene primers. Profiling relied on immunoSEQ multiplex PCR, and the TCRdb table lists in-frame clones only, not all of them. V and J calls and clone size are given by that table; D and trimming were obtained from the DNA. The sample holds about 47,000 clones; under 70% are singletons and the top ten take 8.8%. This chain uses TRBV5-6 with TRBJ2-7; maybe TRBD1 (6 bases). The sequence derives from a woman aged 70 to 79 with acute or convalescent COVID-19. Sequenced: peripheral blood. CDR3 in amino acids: CASSLACRGTGSPGYEQYF. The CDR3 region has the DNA TGTGCCAGCAGCTTGGCGTGTCGGGGTACAGGGTCCCCTGGGTACGAGCAGTACTTC.